This entry concerns a single TCR beta chain. Original data processing: Scientists estimated how many nucleated cells there were by amplifying reference gene primers. Repertoires were generated with immunoSEQ multiplex PCR, while TCRdb's copy carries only in-frame clones and drops some. V and J calls and clone size are as listed in that table; D and trimming were resolved from the DNA. The table shows 150,000 to 200,000 clones, with about 85% occurring only once. This sample was included in a study of blood T cell repertoires in COVID-19. This CDR3 has 16 amino acids. J gave up 7 bases and V 4 bases, and 8 bases lay outside the gene matches. Germline V gene lookup returns CDR1 KGHDR and CDR2 SFDVKD.

This sequence joins TRBV24-1 and TRBJ2-1; TRBD1 matches 11 bases. The clonotype comes from a man in his sixties with acute or convalescent COVID-19. Sequencing was performed on peripheral blood. The CDR3 DNA reads TGTGCCACCAGTGACCGGACAGGGGGCTGGGGTAATGAGCAGTTCTTC. As protein: CATSDRTGGWGNEQFF.